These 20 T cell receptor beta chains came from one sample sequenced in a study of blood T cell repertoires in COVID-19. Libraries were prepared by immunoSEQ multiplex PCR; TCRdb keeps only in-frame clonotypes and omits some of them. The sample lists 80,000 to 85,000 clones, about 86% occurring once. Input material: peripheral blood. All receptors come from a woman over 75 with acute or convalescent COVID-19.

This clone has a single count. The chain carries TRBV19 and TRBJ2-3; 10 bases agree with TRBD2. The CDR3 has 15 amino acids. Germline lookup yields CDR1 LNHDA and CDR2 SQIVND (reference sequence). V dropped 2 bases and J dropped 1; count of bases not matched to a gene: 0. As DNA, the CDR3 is TGTGCCAGTAGTATACTAGCGGGAGGCACAGATACGCAGTATTTT. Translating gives CASSILAGGTDTQYF.

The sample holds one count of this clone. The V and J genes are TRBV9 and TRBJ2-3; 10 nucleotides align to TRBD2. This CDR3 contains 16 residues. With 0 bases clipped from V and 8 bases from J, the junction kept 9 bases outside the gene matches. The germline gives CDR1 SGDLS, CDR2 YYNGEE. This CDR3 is CASSVEAGGRRGTQYF. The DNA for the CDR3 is TGTGCCAGCAGCGTAGAAGCGGGGGGGCGACGGGGTACGCAGTATTTT.

The CDR3, as DNA: TGTGCCAGCAGCTTAGGGGGGACAGGGCGATATTCGGAGACCCAGTACTTC. It is translated as CASSLGGTGRYSETQYF. The J gene is TRBJ2-5, the V gene TRBV7-8, with TRBD1 matching over 9 bases. This CDR3 comprises 17 residues. The germline V gene encodes CDR1 SGHVS and CDR2 FQNEAQ. The V segment lost 1 base and the J segment 5 bases; nucleotides outside the gene matches: 11. The full variable domain, its missing parts supplied by reference TRBV7-8 and TRBJ2-5, is GAGVSQSPRYKVAKRGQDVALRCDPISGHVSLFWYQQALGQGPEFLTYFQNEAQLDKSGLPSDRFFAERPEGSVSTLKIQRTQQEDSAVYLCASSLGGTGRYSETQYFGPGTRLLVL.

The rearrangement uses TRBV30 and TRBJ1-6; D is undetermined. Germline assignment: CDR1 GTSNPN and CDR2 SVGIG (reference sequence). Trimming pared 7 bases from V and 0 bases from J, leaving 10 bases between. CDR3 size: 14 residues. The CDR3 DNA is TGTGCCTCGGACTCCAGCTCCTATAATTCACCCCTCCACTTT. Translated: CASDSSSYNSPLHF.

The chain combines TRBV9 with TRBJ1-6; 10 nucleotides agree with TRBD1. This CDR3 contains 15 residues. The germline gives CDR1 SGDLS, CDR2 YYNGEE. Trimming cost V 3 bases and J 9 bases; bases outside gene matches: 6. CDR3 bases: TGTGCCAGCAGCGCTTTAGACAGGGGGCCTTCACCCCTCCACTTT. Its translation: CASSALDRGPSPLHF.

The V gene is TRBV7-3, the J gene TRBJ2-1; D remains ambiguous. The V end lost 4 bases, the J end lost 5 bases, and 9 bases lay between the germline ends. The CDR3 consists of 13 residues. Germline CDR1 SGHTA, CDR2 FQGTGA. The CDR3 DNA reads TGTGCCAGCAGCTATCTACGAAACAATGAGCAGTTCTTC. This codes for CASSYLRNNEQFF.

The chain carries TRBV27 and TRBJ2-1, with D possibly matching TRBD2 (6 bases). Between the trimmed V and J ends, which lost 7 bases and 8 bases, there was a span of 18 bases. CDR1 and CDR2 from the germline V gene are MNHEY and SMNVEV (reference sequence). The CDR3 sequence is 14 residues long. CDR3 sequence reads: CASTLGLGSDEQFF. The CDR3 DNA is TGTGCCAGCACCTTGGGACTCGGGAGCGATGAGCAGTTCTTC.

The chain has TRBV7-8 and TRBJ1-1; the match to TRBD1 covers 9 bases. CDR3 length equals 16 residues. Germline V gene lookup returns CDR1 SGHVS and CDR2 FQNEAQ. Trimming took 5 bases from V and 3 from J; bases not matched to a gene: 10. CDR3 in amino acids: CASSQRTGARDTEAFF. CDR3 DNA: TGTGCCAGCAGCCAAAGGACAGGGGCAAGGGACACTGAAGCTTTCTTT.

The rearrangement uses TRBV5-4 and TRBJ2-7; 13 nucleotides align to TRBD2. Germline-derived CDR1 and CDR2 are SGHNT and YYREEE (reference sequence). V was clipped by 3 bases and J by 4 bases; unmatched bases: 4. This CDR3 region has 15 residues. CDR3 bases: TGTGCCAGCAGCTCCGGGACTAGCGGGGTTTACGAGCAGTACTTC. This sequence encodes CASSSGTSGVYEQYF.

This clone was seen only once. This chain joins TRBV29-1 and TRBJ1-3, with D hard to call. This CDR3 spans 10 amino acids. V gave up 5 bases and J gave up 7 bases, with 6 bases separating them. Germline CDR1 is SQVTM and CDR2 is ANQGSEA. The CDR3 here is CSVLENTIYF. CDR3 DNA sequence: TGCAGCGTTCTCGAGAACACCATATATTTT.

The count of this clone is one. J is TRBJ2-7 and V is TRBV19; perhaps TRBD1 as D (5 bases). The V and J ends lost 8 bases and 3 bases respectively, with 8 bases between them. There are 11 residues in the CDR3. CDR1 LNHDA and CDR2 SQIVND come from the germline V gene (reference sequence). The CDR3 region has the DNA TGTGCCAGTGGGCAGGGCTACGAGCAGTACTTC. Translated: CASGQGYEQYF.

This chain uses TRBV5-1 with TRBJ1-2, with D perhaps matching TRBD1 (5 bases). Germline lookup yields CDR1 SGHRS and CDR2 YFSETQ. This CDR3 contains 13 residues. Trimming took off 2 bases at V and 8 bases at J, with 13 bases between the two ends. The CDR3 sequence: CASSFFRGGGYTF. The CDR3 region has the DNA TGCGCCAGCAGCTTTTTTAGGGGCGGAGGCTACACCTTC.

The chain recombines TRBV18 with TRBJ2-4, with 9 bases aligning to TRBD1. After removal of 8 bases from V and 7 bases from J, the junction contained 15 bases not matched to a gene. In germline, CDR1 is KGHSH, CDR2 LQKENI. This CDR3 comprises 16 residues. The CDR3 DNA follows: TGTGCCAGCACAATACTAGGACAGGGGTTTGGGAACATTCAGTACTTC. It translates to CASTILGQGFGNIQYF.

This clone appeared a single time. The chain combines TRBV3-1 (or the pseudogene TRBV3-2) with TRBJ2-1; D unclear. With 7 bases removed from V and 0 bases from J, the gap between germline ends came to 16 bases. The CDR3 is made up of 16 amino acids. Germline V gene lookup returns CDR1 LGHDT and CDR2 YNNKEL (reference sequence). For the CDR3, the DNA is TGTGCCAGCACCTCCGGCGAGACATTCTCCTACAATGAGCAGTTCTTC. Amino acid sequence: CASTSGETFSYNEQFF.

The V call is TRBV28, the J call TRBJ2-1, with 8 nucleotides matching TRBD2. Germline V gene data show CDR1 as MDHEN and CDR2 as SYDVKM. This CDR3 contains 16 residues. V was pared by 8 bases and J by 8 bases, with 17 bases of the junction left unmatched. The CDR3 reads CASPPRPGLGGDEQFF. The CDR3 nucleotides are TGTGCCAGCCCCCCCCGACCGGGACTAGGGGGAGATGAGCAGTTCTTC.

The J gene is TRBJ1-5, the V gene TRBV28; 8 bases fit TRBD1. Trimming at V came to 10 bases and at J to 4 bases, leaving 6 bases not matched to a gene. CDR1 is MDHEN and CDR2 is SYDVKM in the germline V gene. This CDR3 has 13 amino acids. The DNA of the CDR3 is TGTGCCACACCAGGGGGCCCGAATCAGCCCCAGCATTTT. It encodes CATPGGPNQPQHF.

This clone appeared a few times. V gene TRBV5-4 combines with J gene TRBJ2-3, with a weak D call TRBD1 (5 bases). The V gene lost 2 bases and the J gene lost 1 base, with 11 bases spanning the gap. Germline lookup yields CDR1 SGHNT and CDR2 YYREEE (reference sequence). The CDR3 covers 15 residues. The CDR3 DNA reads TGTGCCAGCAGCTTATCCGTACAGGGCACAGATACGCAGTATTTT. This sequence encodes CASSLSVQGTDTQYF.

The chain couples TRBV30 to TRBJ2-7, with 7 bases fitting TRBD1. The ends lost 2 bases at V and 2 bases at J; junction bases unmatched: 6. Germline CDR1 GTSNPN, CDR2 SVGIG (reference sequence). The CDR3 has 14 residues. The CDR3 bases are TGTGCCTGGAGTACCGGGACAGCTACCTACGAGCAGTACTTC. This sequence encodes CAWSTGTATYEQYF.

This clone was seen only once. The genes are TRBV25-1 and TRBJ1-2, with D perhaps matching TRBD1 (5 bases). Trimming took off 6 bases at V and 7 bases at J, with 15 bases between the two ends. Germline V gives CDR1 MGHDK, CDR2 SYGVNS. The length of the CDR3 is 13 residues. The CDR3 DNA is TGTGCCAGCAGGATGGGGCCTCAGGGTGGCTACACCTTC. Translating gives CASRMGPQGGYTF.

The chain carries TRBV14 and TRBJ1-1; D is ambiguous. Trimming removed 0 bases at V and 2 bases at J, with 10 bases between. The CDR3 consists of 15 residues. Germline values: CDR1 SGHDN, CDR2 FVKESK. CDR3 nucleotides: TGTGCCAGCAGCCAAGATCGTGTGAGAAACACTGAAGCTTTCTTT. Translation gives CASSQDRVRNTEAFF. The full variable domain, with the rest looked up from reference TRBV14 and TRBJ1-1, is EAGVTQFPSHSVIEKGQTVTLRCDPISGHDNLYWYRRVMGKEIKFLLHFVKESKQDESGMPNNRFLAERTGGTYSTLKVQPAELEDSGVYFCASSQDRVRNTEAFFGQGTRLTVV.